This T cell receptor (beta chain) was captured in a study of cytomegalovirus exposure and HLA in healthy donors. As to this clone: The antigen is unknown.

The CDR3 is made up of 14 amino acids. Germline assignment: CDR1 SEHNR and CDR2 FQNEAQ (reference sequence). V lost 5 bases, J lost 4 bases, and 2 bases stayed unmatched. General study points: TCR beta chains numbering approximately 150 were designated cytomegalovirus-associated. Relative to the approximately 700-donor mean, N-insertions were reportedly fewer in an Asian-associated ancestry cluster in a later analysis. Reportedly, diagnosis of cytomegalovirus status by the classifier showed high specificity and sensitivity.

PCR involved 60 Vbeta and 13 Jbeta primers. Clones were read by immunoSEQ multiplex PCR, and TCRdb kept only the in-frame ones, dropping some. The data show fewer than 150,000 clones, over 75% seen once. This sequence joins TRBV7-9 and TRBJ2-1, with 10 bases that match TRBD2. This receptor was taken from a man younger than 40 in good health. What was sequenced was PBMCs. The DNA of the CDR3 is TGTGCCAGCAGCACTAGCGGGGCATACAATGAGCAGTTCTTC. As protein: CASSTSGAYNEQFF.